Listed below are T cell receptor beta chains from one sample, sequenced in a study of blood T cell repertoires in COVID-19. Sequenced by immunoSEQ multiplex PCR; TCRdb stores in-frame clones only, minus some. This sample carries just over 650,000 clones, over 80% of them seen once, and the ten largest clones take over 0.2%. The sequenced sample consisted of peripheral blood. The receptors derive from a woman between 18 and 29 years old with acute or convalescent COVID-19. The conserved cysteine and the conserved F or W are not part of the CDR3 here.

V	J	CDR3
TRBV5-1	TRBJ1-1	ASSLVQGTMNTEAF
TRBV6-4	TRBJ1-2	ASSASGGQGPGGYT
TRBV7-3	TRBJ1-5	ASSLRGGGQPQH
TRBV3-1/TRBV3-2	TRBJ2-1	ASSQDSFYNEQF
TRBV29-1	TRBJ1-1	SVSGTGPLRAEAF
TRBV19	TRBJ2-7	ASRGPSSYEQY
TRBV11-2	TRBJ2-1	ASRSGSYNEQF
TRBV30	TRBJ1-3	AWRQYTRSGNTIY
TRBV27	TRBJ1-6	ASTLFRDHNSPLH
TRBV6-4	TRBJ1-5	ASSPDSGGNQPQH
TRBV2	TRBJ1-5	ASLRSLENQPQH
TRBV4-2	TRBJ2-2	ASSHNSGRLNTGELF
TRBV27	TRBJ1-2	ASSFFPGQTYGYT
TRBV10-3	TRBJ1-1	AISGGQGSNTEAF
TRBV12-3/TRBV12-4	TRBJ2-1	ASGRDSTITF
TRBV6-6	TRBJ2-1	ASRRSGLAEDNEQF
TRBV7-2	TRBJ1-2	ASSLGAWGHQYGYT
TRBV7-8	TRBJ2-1	ASSLVRGQDEQF
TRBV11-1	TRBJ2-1	ASSLLTGGPYNEQF
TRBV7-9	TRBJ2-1	ASSINRGLEPYNEQF
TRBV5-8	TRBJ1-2	ASSLGRIGLKYGYT
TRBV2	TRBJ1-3	ASSASTAGNTIY
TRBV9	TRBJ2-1	ASSVSGDYNEQF
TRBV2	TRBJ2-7	ASSFGQVEQY
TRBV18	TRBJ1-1	ASSPTQGATEAF
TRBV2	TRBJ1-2	ASSGQALNGYT
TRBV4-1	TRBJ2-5	ASSRASGETQY
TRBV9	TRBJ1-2	ASSVVSGGLGYT
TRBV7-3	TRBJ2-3	ASSLTGRGTDTQY
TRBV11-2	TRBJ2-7	ASSSGTSGGLEQY
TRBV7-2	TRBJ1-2	ASSTAGGTNYGYT
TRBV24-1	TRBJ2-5	ATSGNRVAQETQY
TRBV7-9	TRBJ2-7	ASSSTGIYEQY
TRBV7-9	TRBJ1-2	ASSFPGTGKGYT
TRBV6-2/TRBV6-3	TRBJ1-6	ASSYSKIDRWNGLNSPLH
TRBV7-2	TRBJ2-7	ASSLGGAVSYEQY
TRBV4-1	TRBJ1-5	ASSHLDRGGIGQPQH
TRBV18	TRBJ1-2	ASSPGQGPYGYT
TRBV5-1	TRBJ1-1	ASSSYFSLGRGTEAF
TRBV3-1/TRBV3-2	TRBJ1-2	ASSRGGIDYGYT
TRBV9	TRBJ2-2	ASSVDLAGVNTGELF
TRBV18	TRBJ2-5	ASSPRTTFWETQY
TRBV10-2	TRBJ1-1	ASGRQMNTEAF
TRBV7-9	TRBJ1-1	ASRVQGLNTEAF
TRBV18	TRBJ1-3	ASSPPDSDKTIY
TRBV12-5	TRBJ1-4	ASGTWQGGEKLF
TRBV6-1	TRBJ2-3	ASSEGPGGYTDTQY
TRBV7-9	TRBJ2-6	ASRAQVVEGANVLT
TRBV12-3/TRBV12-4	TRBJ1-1	ASSFDTEAF
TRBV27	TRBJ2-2	ASSLLRYRDPGTGELF
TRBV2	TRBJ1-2	ASSDGGYGYT
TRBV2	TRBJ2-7	ASRIRGVYEQY
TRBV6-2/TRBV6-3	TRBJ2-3	ASSYGTWRMGSDFTDTQY
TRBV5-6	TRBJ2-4	ASSAGTGVWGQY
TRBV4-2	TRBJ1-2	ASSQGGGQFNYGYT
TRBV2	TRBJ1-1	ASSEASVAPEAF
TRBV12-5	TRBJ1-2	ASGLVPWTGGESGYGYT